The 16 T cell receptor beta chains in this list originate from one sample, sequenced in a study of memory CD8 T cells in hepatitis C reinfection (dated by TCRdb to 2015 to 2018). The method behind the library was the immunoSEQ multiplex PCR assay. TCRdb's version of the immuneACCESS table is confined to in-frame rearrangements and falls short of the full clone set. An unresolved V gene accounts for under half of the shortfall where checked; the remainder is of unknown origin. This sample has approximately 51,000 clones in its table, and about 90% of those were observed once. The ten most abundant clones make up 0.9% to 1.1% of the sample. Taken with the paper, the label for time point translates to: pre-reinfection, 55 to 20 weeks before reinfection detection. TCR sequencing was performed on the sorted cells directly ex vivo, without any in vitro expansion beforehand. Specimen: naive CD8+ T cells sorted from blood. The sample's cell subset or site label is to be understood as: total naive CD8+CD45RO- T cells. The receptors originated from a man between 18 and 35 years old with hepatitis C virus infection.

The CDR3 loop reads CASRASGSFQETQYF. The CDR3 DNA reads as TGTGCCAGCAGGGCTAGCGGGAGCTTCCAAGAGACCCAGTACTTC. This chain uses TRBV6-5 with TRBJ2-5; 10 bases align to TRBD2. Per the germline V gene, CDR1 is MNHEY and CDR2 is SVGAGI. J lost 1 base, V lost 6 bases, and 5 bases had no gene match. CDR3 length: 15 amino acids.

The chain recombines TRBV10-3 with TRBJ2-1; 7 bases fit TRBD2. J lost 6 bases, V lost 8 bases, and 4 bases had no gene match. CDR3 size: 12 residues. Per the germline V gene, CDR1 is ENHRY and CDR2 is SYGVKD. The CDR3 sequence: CAIGEGGNEQFF. DNA of the CDR3: TGTGCCATCGGGGAGGGTGGCAATGAGCAGTTCTTC.

The genes are TRBV2 and TRBJ1-5, with TRBD1 matching 7 bases. The length of the CDR3 is 16 residues. The germline V gene has CDR1 SNHLY and CDR2 FYNNEI. The V gene end was trimmed by 1 base and the J gene end by 2 bases; junction bases not matched to a gene: 5. The CDR3 region has the DNA TGTGCCAGCAGTGAAGGACAGGGCTGGGGCAATCAGCCCCAGCATTTT. Its translation is CASSEGQGWGNQPQHF.

The rearrangement links TRBV4-1 to TRBJ2-5; a possible D gene is TRBD1 (6 bases). Germline V lookup: CDR1 MGHRA, CDR2 YSYEKL. V was cut by 3 bases and J by 1 base, with 15 bases left in between. The CDR3 is 16 amino acids. The CDR3 protein is CASSHMTGASQETQYF. Here the CDR3 DNA reads TGCGCCAGCAGCCATATGACAGGAGCCTCCCAAGAGACCCAGTACTTC.

The gene calls are TRBV4-3 and TRBJ2-5; 10 bases agree with TRBD2. The germline V gene encodes CDR1 LGHNA and CDR2 YSLEER. The V and J ends lost 0 bases and 5 bases, in that order; junction bases with no gene match: 6. The length of the CDR3 is 16 residues. The CDR3 is CASSQDRSSGGETQYF. The CDR3 region has the DNA TGCGCCAGCAGCCAAGATAGGAGTAGCGGGGGGGAGACCCAGTACTTC.

The chain links TRBV7-6 to TRBJ2-5; TRBD2 aligns across 7 bases. The germline gives CDR1 SGHVS, CDR2 FNYEAQ. The V and J ends lost 3 bases and 3 bases, in that order; junction bases with no gene match: 4. This CDR3 is built from 14 residues. In DNA form, the CDR3 reads TGTGCCAGCAGCTTGTGGGGAGGGGAAGAGACCCAGTACTTC. Translating gives CASSLWGGEETQYF.

This chain joins TRBV30 and TRBJ2-1, with 10 bases lining up with TRBD1. This CDR3 spans 15 amino acids. From germline, CDR1 is GTSNPN and CDR2 SVGIG (reference sequence). V lost 1 base and J lost 2; bases outside the gene matches: 2. CDR3: CAWSATGGAYNEQFF. The CDR3 DNA sequence: TGTGCCTGGAGTGCGACAGGGGGCGCCTACAATGAGCAGTTCTTC. Variable domain in full (rest from reference TRBV30 and TRBJ2-1): SQTIHQWPATLVQPVGSPLSLECTVEGTSNPNLYWYRQAAGRGLQLLFYSVGIGQISSEVPQNLSASRPQDRQFILSSKKLLLSDSGFYLCAWSATGGAYNEQFFGPGTRLTVL.

The chain links TRBV19 to TRBJ2-1; D is unresolved. CDR3 length: 12 amino acids. The germline V gene has CDR1 LNHDA and CDR2 SQIVND (reference sequence). Between the trimmed V and J ends, which lost 8 bases and 1 base, there was a span of 6 bases. The chain's CDR3 is CASLSSYNEQFF. CDR3 coding DNA: TGTGCCAGTCTTAGTTCCTACAATGAGCAGTTCTTC.

This rearrangement joins TRBV11-2 to TRBJ1-1; D uncertain. Germline lookup yields CDR1 SGHAT and CDR2 FQNNGV. This CDR3 region has 12 residues. With 2 bases removed from V and 1 base from J, the gap between germline ends came to 2 bases. The CDR3 region is CASSLQNTEAFF. As DNA, the CDR3 is TGTGCCAGCAGCTTACAGAACACTGAAGCTTTCTTT.

Only one count was recorded for this clone. V and J are TRBV4-1 and TRBJ2-1; 8 nucleotides line up with TRBD2. After removal of 1 base from V and 3 bases from J, the junction contained 2 bases not matched to a gene. CDR1 and CDR2 (germline): MGHRA, YSYEKL. This CDR3 is 15 amino acids long. The CDR3 region has the DNA TGCGCCAGCAGCCAAGTAGCGGGAAGCTACAATGAGCAGTTCTTC. The encoded protein is CASSQVAGSYNEQFF.

The chain joins TRBV5-6 to TRBJ2-7, with no clear D. The CDR3 has 13 residues. CDR1 is SGHDT and CDR2 is YYEEEE in the germline V gene. Trimming shortened V by 1 base and J by 3 bases, and 8 bases separated the two germline ends. CDR3 DNA sequence: TGTGCCAGCAGCTTGCTTAGTGGCTACGAGCAGTACTTC. It specifies CASSLLSGYEQYF.

This clone was counted a single time. V and J are TRBV19 and TRBJ2-5; D might be TRBD2 (5 bases). The DNA matches TRBJ2-7 better at its end, which makes the J call doubtful. The germline V gene has CDR1 LNHDA and CDR2 SQIVND (reference sequence). The CDR3 runs 15 residues. CDR3 in DNA: TGTGCCAGTAGTATTTCCCATGGAGGTGTTAACGAGCAGTACTTC. Amino acids: CASSISHGGVNEQYF.

The genes are TRBV7-6 and TRBJ2-3, with 10 nucleotides matching TRBD1. The CDR3 has 14 residues. V was pared by 5 bases and J by 5 bases, with 4 bases of the junction left unmatched. Germline V gene sequence: CDR1 SGHVS, CDR2 FNYEAQ. CDR3 in amino acids: CASSLTGGEDTQYF. As DNA, the CDR3 is TGTGCCAGCAGCCTGACAGGGGGCGAAGATACGCAGTATTTT.

The chain combines TRBV7-6 with TRBJ2-1; a possible D gene is TRBD2 (5 bases). The CDR3 is 13 amino acids. Looked up from germline, CDR1 is SGHVS and CDR2 is FNYEAQ. Between the trimmed V and J ends, which lost 6 bases and 3 bases, there was a span of 9 bases. In DNA form, the CDR3 reads TGTGCCAGCAGGCCCACTAGCTACAATGAGCAGTTCTTC. Amino acid sequence: CASRPTSYNEQFF.

CDR3 residues: CASSFSQGGNQPQHF. The CDR3 region has the DNA TGTGCCAGCAGTTTCTCTCAGGGTGGCAATCAGCCCCAGCATTTT. The gene calls are TRBV28 and TRBJ1-5; a weak D match, TRBD1 (5 bases). The V end was cut by 3 bases, the J end by 2 bases, with 11 bases between. CDR1 MDHEN and CDR2 SYDVKM come from the germline V gene. The CDR3 runs 15 residues. The full variable domain, in which reference TRBV28 and TRBJ1-5 provide the parts outside the CDR3, is DVKVTQSSRYLVKRTGEKVFLECVQDMDHENMFWYRQDPGLGLRLIYFSYDVKMKEKGDIPEGYSVSREKKERFSLILESASTNQTSMYLCASSFSQGGNQPQHFGDGTRLSIL.

This clone appeared a few times. The chain has TRBV4-3 and TRBJ1-6; maybe TRBD1 (5 bases). From germline, CDR1 is LGHNA and CDR2 YSLEER. V lost 0 bases and J 9 bases, leaving 15 bases between the germline ends. The CDR3 is made up of 16 amino acids. The CDR3 loop is CASSQDRGSGGSPLHF. CDR3 in DNA: TGCGCCAGCAGCCAAGATCGGGGGAGCGGGGGTTCACCCCTCCACTTT.